The rows below give T cell receptor beta chains drawn from one sample of a study of CXCR3-negative and CXCR3-positive naive CD8 T cells. With the 5' RACE reads reprocessed, TCRdb shows one record per CDR3 protein and no DNA. Its listing shows 150,000 to 180,000 distinct CDR3 sequences. The specimen was naive CXCR3+ CD8+ T cells from blood. These receptors were taken from a human donor in good health. Some clones in this sample may be carry-over from other donors' samples. Each CDR3 is given with its conserved first and last residue.

j_gene: TRBJ2-1; v_gene: TRBV19; CDR3aa: CASSYIYAEAPLKEQFF
j_gene: TRBJ2-1; v_gene: TRBV29-1; CDR3aa: CSVEARLSGEQFF
j_gene: TRBJ2-7; v_gene: TRBV18; CDR3aa: CASSPPLQSYEQYF
j_gene: TRBJ2-1; v_gene: TRBV14; CDR3aa: CASSQDASSEQFF
j_gene: TRBJ2-5; v_gene: TRBV11-2; CDR3aa: CASSLDLWLADNQETQYF
j_gene: TRBJ2-4; v_gene: TRBV12-3/TRBV12-4; CDR3aa: CASSSSDPGVKNIQYF
j_gene: TRBJ2-5; v_gene: TRBV15; CDR3aa: CATSPRGGRGDETQYF
j_gene: TRBJ2-7; v_gene: TRBV6-5; CDR3aa: CASSYDRGTYEQYF
j_gene: TRBJ2-1; v_gene: TRBV7-9; CDR3aa: CASSRTFNEQFF
j_gene: TRBJ1-3; v_gene: TRBV28; CDR3aa: CASSLLQNAGNTIYF
j_gene: TRBJ2-5; v_gene: TRBV5-6; CDR3aa: CASSLEQGGQETQYF
j_gene: TRBJ2-2; v_gene: TRBV29-1; CDR3aa: CSVELGSRNTGELFF
j_gene: TRBJ2-1; v_gene: TRBV28; CDR3aa: CASSLPTGQGAVEQFF
j_gene: TRBJ1-1; v_gene: TRBV29-1; CDR3aa: CSVEAEKAEAFF
j_gene: TRBJ2-5; v_gene: TRBV12-3/TRBV12-4; CDR3aa: CVSSFYGTSQETQYF
j_gene: TRBJ2-2; v_gene: TRBV29-1; CDR3aa: CSAYRGGELFF
j_gene: TRBJ2-7; v_gene: TRBV7-3; CDR3aa: CASSPASDNSYEQYF
j_gene: TRBJ1-4; v_gene: TRBV7-9; CDR3aa: CASSLRRGDEKLFF
j_gene: TRBJ2-2; v_gene: TRBV3-1; CDR3aa: CASSPQTGRTGELFF
j_gene: TRBJ2-1; v_gene: TRBV5-1; CDR3aa: CASSLGDRQYNEQFF
j_gene: TRBJ2-1; v_gene: TRBV30; CDR3aa: CAWSVSSGAYNEQFF
j_gene: TRBJ2-3; v_gene: TRBV15; CDR3aa: CATSRETGSPSTDTQYF
j_gene: TRBJ1-2; v_gene: TRBV6-5; CDR3aa: CASSSQDYGYTF
j_gene: TRBJ2-7; v_gene: TRBV19; CDR3aa: CASSMAGAYEQYF
j_gene: TRBJ2-1; v_gene: TRBV7-9; CDR3aa: CASSYPLESSETSSSYNEQFF
j_gene: TRBJ2-7; v_gene: TRBV7-6; CDR3aa: CASSPTGGLDYEQYF
j_gene: TRBJ1-5; v_gene: TRBV3-1; CDR3aa: CASSQGYQPQHF
j_gene: TRBJ2-2; v_gene: TRBV6-5; CDR3aa: CASSYSSETGELFF
j_gene: TRBJ2-2; v_gene: TRBV12-3/TRBV12-4; CDR3aa: CASSPHYDRGDLVTGELFF
j_gene: TRBJ1-2; v_gene: TRBV30; CDR3aa: CAWRKTGGIYGYTF